What follows describes a single T cell receptor (beta chain). Primers included in the PCR were 60 Vbeta and 13 Jbeta primers. Produced via immunoSEQ multiplex PCR; TCRdb's table is partial and in-frame only. Among about 110,000 clones listed, approximately 83% were seen once. The data originate from a study of cytomegalovirus exposure and HLA in healthy donors. The CDR3 has 14 amino acids. J lost 3 bases, V lost 3 bases, and 1 base had no gene match. Germline V lookup: CDR1 SGHTA, CDR2 FQGNSA. This sequence originates from a man aged 35 to 55 in good health and CMV-seronegative. Source material: PBMCs. This chain uses TRBV7-2 with TRBJ2-5; 10 bases map to TRBD1. The CDR3: CASSFGTGEETQYF. In nucleotides, the CDR3 is TGTGCCAGCAGCTTTGGGACAGGGGAAGAGACCCAGTACTTC.